Listed below are T cell receptor beta chains from one sample, sequenced in a study of T cell changes during pregnancy in multiple sclerosis. Some clones are missing from TCRdb's copy, which holds only in-frame ones; the method was immunoSEQ multiplex PCR. The sample shows tens of thousands of clones, about 91% of them seen only once. The sequencing here drew on peripheral blood, taken in the first trimester of pregnancy. The receptors were gathered from a female donor in good health, enrolled as a control in a pregnancy study. Each CDR3 is given with its conserved first and last residue. The D gene is left open where the match is weak. Clone size is given for some rows only: seen once, a few or many times, or a class if the clone is expanded.

DNA: TGTGCCAGCACCCCCCAGGGCGGGGGCATCTACGAGCAGTACTTC; CDR3: CASTPQGGGIYEQYF; size: -; V: TRBV6-1; J: TRBJ2-7; D: -
DNA: TGTGCCAGCAGTCCTCACAGTGGGAACACTGAAGCTTTCTTT; CDR3: CASSPHSGNTEAFF; size: -; V: TRBV28; J: TRBJ1-1; D: -
DNA: TGCAGCGTTGGGGCGGGGAAAGAGACCCAGTACTTC; CDR3: CSVGAGKETQYF; size: -; V: TRBV29-1; J: TRBJ2-5; D: -
DNA: TGTGCCAGCAGCCTGGCGACCGGGGAGCTGTTTTTT; CDR3: CASSLATGELFF; size: -; V: TRBV5-6; J: TRBJ2-2; D: -
DNA: TGTGCCAGCAGCTTAGCGCAGGGGGCAGTGGCCGGGGAGCTGTTTTTT; CDR3: CASSLAQGAVAGELFF; size: -; V: TRBV7-2; J: TRBJ2-2; D: TRBD1
DNA: TGTGCCAGCAGCCAAGCTGGGGGGTCTGGAAACACCATATATTTT; CDR3: CASSQAGGSGNTIYF; size: -; V: TRBV14; J: TRBJ1-3; D: -
DNA: TGTGCCAGTTCAGATAGAGGGCTAGCGGACTCCTACGAGCAGTACTTC; CDR3: CASSDRGLADSYEQYF; size: -; V: TRBV9; J: TRBJ2-7; D: TRBD2
DNA: TGTGCCATCAGTGAAGGGGTCGCTGAAGCTTTCTTT; CDR3: CAISEGVAEAFF; size: few; V: TRBV10-3; J: TRBJ1-1; D: -
DNA: TGTGCCAGCTCGGGCGGGGGGATCCAAGCCATTCAGTACTTC; CDR3: CASSGGGIQAIQYF; size: -; V: TRBV6-1; J: TRBJ2-4; D: TRBD2
DNA: TGTGCCAGCAGCGTAGTGGGGTCAGGGGTTACAGGGGCCAACGTCCTGACTTTC; CDR3: CASSVVGSGVTGANVLTF; size: -; V: TRBV9; J: TRBJ2-6; D: -
DNA: TGTGCCAGCGAGGACAGGGCATCGGGGGGCTACGAGCAGTACTTC; CDR3: CASEDRASGGYEQYF; size: -; V: TRBV6-5; J: TRBJ2-7; D: -
DNA: TGCGCCAGCAGCTTGGAGCTGGTGGACTATGGCTACACCTTC; CDR3: CASSLELVDYGYTF; size: -; V: TRBV5-1; J: TRBJ1-2; D: -
DNA: TGCAGCGTGGGCCCTCGGAGCGGGATAAGGGCCGGGGAGCTGTTTTTT; CDR3: CSVGPRSGIRAGELFF; size: -; V: TRBV29-1; J: TRBJ2-2; D: TRBD2
DNA: TGTGCCAGCAGCTCCTCCCCACGGGGGATAGAGAAACTGTTTTTT; CDR3: CASSSSPRGIEKLFF; size: -; V: TRBV27; J: TRBJ1-4; D: -
DNA: TGTGCCTCCGAAGACAGACGCTCTGGAAACACCATATATTTT; CDR3: CASEDRRSGNTIYF; size: few; V: TRBV30; J: TRBJ1-3; D: -
DNA: TGTGCCAGCAGCGAGGCCGATACCACTGAAGCTTTCTTT; CDR3: CASSEADTTEAFF; size: few; V: TRBV7-9; J: TRBJ1-1; D: -
DNA: TGTGCCAGCAGTGACATATCGGGAGGGCTTCATGAGCAGTTCTTC; CDR3: CASSDISGGLHEQFF; size: -; V: TRBV2; J: TRBJ2-1; D: TRBD2
DNA: TGTGCCAGTAGTACGACAGGGGGTGGAAACACCATATATTTT; CDR3: CASSTTGGGNTIYF; size: once; V: TRBV19; J: TRBJ1-3; D: TRBD1
DNA: TGTGCCAGCAGTTCAGGTCAGGGGGCAGCCTTTTTT; CDR3: CASSSGQGAAFF; size: -; V: TRBV6-5; J: TRBJ2-3; D: TRBD1
DNA: TGCGCCAGCAGCCCCATGACTAGCGCAAACAATGAGCAGTTCTTC; CDR3: CASSPMTSANNEQFF; size: few; V: TRBV5-1; J: TRBJ2-1; D: TRBD2
DNA: TGTGCCAGCAGTGCAACAGGTTATCTCTACGAGCAGTACTTC; CDR3: CASSATGYLYEQYF; size: -; V: TRBV28; J: TRBJ2-7; D: -
DNA: TGCGCCAGCAGCCCACTAGCAGTATCCTACAATGAGCAGTTCTTC; CDR3: CASSPLAVSYNEQFF; size: -; V: TRBV4-1; J: TRBJ2-1; D: -
DNA: TGCGCCAGCAGCCAAGATCGGTACTCGTTCTCCTACAATGAGCAGTTCTTC; CDR3: CASSQDRYSFSYNEQFF; size: -; V: TRBV4-3; J: TRBJ2-1; D: -
DNA: TGTGCCAGTAGTATAACTGCCAAACCAAGGAGTGAGCAGTTCTTC; CDR3: CASSITAKPRSEQFF; size: -; V: TRBV19; J: TRBJ2-1; D: -
DNA: TGTGCCATCAGTGTTCAACTCAGAGCGGGAGGGTCAGATACGCAGTATTTT; CDR3: CAISVQLRAGGSDTQYF; size: -; V: TRBV10-3; J: TRBJ2-3; D: TRBD2
DNA: TGTGCCAGTAGTCCCCTGGGGACAGGGGGTAAGGGACCCCAGCATTTT; CDR3: CASSPLGTGGKGPQHF; size: -; V: TRBV19; J: TRBJ1-5; D: TRBD1
DNA: TGTGCCAGCAGCTCAAGGACAGCGAACACTGAAGCTTTCTTT; CDR3: CASSSRTANTEAFF; size: -; V: TRBV7-9; J: TRBJ1-1; D: -
DNA: TGTGCCAGCAGACCACCAGAGAACACTGAAGCTTTCTTT; CDR3: CASRPPENTEAFF; size: -; V: TRBV6-5; J: TRBJ1-1; D: -
DNA: TGTGCCAGCAGTTTCCTCTATAAGAACTATGGCTACACCTTC; CDR3: CASSFLYKNYGYTF; size: -; V: TRBV7-2; J: TRBJ1-2; D: -
DNA: TGTGCCAGCAGCTTAGAGGGAAGGGGCGTCACTGAAGCTTTCTTT; CDR3: CASSLEGRGVTEAFF; size: -; V: TRBV7-2; J: TRBJ1-1; D: -
DNA: TGTGCCATCAGATTTAGCGTGATATACAATGAGCAGTTCTTC; CDR3: CAIRFSVIYNEQFF; size: -; V: TRBV10-3; J: TRBJ2-1; D: -